This T cell receptor beta chain comes out of a study of CD8 T cells in Susac syndrome. Study details: Treatment status at blood draw for the Susac syndrome patients was therapy-naive, corticosteroids, or intravenous immunoglobulin alone.

Sequencing of TCR beta was performed on blood CD8+ T cells and on blood CD4+ T cells. Germline values: CDR1 SGHNT, CDR2 YYREEE (reference sequence). Trimming took off 4 bases at V and 1 base at J, with 8 bases between the two ends. The CDR3 loop spans 13 amino acids. Random-hexamer reverse transcription was applied to about 0.5 to 1 ug RNA. The TCR beta CDR3 was amplified by immunoSEQ multiplex PCR across 54 Vbeta, 13 Jbeta. MiXCR was run by TCRdb on the immunoSEQ multiplex PCR reads, yielding one entry per CDR3 protein. The repertoire has under 200,000 distinct CDR3 sequences, around 95% of them found once; the top ten carry roughly 0.093%. This clonotype was seen only once.

The sample comprised CD4+ T cells from PBMCs. This sequence joins TRBV5-4 and TRBJ1-1; TRBD1 is a possible D gene (5 bases). This clonotype was sampled from a human donor with Susac syndrome. The CDR3 DNA reads TGTGCCAGCAGCAAGGGACGGAACACTGAAGCTTTCTTT. It encodes CASSKGRNTEAFF. Full variable domain (rest looked up from reference TRBV5-4 and TRBJ1-1): ETGVTQSPTHLIKTRGQQVTLRCSSQSGHNTVSWYQQALGQGPQFIFQYYREEENGRGNFPPRFSGLQFPNYSSELNVNALELDDSALYLCASSKGRNTEAFFGQGTRLTVV.